This T cell receptor (beta chain) originates from a study of CD4 T cells in relation to SARS-CoV-2 and coronaviruses. Study-level background: The negative reference was HIV-1 Nef peptide pool or peptide-free culture.

The unexposed donors gave CD4+ T cells in about 2011-2018, prior to COVID-19. CD4+ T cells were isolated from the cells after about ten days of culture. Produced via immunoSEQ multiplex PCR; TCRdb's table is partial and in-frame only. In the table there are about 21,000 clones, roughly 69% of which are singletons. V lost 6 bases to trimming and J lost 2 bases, with 7 bases between them. There are 12 residues in the CDR3. Germline loops: CDR1 MNHEY, CDR2 SMNVEV (reference sequence). A word on this clone: Its antigen is unknown.

The genes are TRBV27 and TRBJ1-2; maybe TRBD1 (5 bases). The sequence was collected from a human donor in good health. Sequencing was performed on CD4+ T cells from PBMCs, cultured in vitro. The CDR3 is CASRGLNYGYTF. DNA of the CDR3: TGTGCCAGCAGGGGACTCAACTATGGCTACACCTTC.